This is a list of T cell receptor beta chains from one sample in a study of response to subunit inactivated influenza vaccine. TCRdb itself ran the RT-PCR reads through MiXCR, one entry per CDR3 protein. The repertoire holds a few hundred thousand distinct CDR3 sequences, with 12% to 15% as singletons. The starting material was PBMCs from blood, obtained 12 days after vaccination. These receptors came from a man aged 50 to 59 who received an inactivated influenza vaccine. Both conserved end residues are part of each CDR3. Each record gives: clone size, J gene, D gene, V gene, CDR3 protein, CDR3 DNA. A D gene is named only where the DNA matches it firmly. Size tells how often a clone was seen (once, few, many) or the class of an expanded clone, and some rows leave it out.

clone_size: NA; j_call: TRBJ2-3; d_call: NA; v_call: TRBV18; cdr3_aa: CASALELTDTQYF; cdr3_nt: TGTGCCAGCGCTCTGGAGCTCACAGATACGCAGTATTTT
clone_size: NA; j_call: TRBJ2-3; d_call: NA; v_call: TRBV11-2; cdr3_aa: CASSLDPNTQYF; cdr3_nt: TGTGCCAGCAGCTTAGATCCAAATACGCAGTATTTT
clone_size: NA; j_call: TRBJ1-1; d_call: NA; v_call: TRBV7-2; cdr3_aa: CASSLSGMRGTEAFF; cdr3_nt: TGTGCCAGCAGCTTAAGCGGGATGAGAGGGACTGAAGCTTTCTTT
clone_size: NA; j_call: TRBJ1-6; d_call: NA; v_call: TRBV7-8; cdr3_aa: CASSLLGASPLHF; cdr3_nt: TGTGCCAGCAGCCTCCTCGGGGCATCACCCCTCCACTTT
clone_size: few; j_call: TRBJ1-5; d_call: TRBD1; v_call: TRBV10-3; cdr3_aa: CAISEQGGSNQPQHF; cdr3_nt: TGTGCCATCAGTGAACAGGGGGGGAGCAATCAGCCCCAGCATTTT
clone_size: few; j_call: TRBJ2-7; d_call: TRBD2; v_call: TRBV7-8; cdr3_aa: CASSFIASGNSYEQYF; cdr3_nt: TGTGCCAGCAGCTTTATCGCTAGCGGGAACTCCTACGAGCAGTACTTC
clone_size: NA; j_call: TRBJ1-1; d_call: NA; v_call: TRBV12-3/TRBV12-4; cdr3_aa: CASRPRGRTEAFF; cdr3_nt: TGTGCCAGCAGGCCTCGGGGCCGCACTGAAGCTTTCTTT
clone_size: few; j_call: TRBJ2-3; d_call: TRBD2; v_call: TRBV19; cdr3_aa: CASSTQTSGRDTQYF; cdr3_nt: TGTGCCAGTAGTACACAGACTAGCGGGCGGGATACGCAGTATTTT
clone_size: NA; j_call: TRBJ1-2; d_call: NA; v_call: TRBV9; cdr3_aa: CASSVGYTNYGYTF; cdr3_nt: TGTGCCAGCAGCGTGGGCTACACTAACTATGGCTACACCTTC
clone_size: NA; j_call: TRBJ2-5; d_call: TRBD1; v_call: TRBV12-3/TRBV12-4; cdr3_aa: CASSIGTVLYF; cdr3_nt: TGTGCCAGCAGTATAGGGACAGTCTTGTACTTC